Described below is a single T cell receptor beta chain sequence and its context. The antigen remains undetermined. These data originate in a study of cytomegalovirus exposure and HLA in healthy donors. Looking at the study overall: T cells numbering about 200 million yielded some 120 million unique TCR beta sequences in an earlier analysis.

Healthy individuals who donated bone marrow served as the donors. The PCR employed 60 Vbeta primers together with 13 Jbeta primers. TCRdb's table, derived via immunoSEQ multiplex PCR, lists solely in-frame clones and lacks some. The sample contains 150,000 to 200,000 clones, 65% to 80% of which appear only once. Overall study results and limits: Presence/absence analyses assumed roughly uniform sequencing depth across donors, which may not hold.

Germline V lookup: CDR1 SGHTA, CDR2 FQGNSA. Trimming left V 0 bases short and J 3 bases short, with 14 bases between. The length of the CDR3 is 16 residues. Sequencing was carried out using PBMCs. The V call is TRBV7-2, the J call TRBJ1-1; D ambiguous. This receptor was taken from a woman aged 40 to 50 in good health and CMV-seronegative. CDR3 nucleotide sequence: TGTGCCAGCAGCTTAGCTGGCGGGATTAGGGACACTGAAGCTTTCTTT. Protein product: CASSLAGGIRDTEAFF. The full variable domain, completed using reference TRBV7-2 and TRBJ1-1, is GAGVSQSPSNKVTEKGKDVELRCDPISGHTALYWYRQSLGQGLEFLIYFQGNSAPDKSGLPSDRFSAERTGGSVSTLTIQRTQQEDSAVYLCASSLAGGIRDTEAFFGQGTRLTVV.